The 22 T cell receptor beta chains presented below share a single source sample, sequenced in a study of T cell repertoires in cytomegalovirus infection. TCRdb called the reads again in MiXCR, with one record for every CDR3 protein. The sample includes 300,000 to 400,000 distinct CDR3 sequences, roughly 18% of them seen just once. Sequenced material: PBMCs. Receptor source: a human donor in good health (CMV status not recorded). Some clones in this sample may be carry-over from other donors' samples.

The V and J genes are TRBV6-1 and TRBJ2-1; 11 nucleotides match TRBD2. V lost 5 bases to trimming and J lost 3 bases; unmatched junction nucleotides: 6. Germline assignment: CDR1 MNHNS and CDR2 SASEGT. There are 16 residues in the CDR3. CDR3 in amino acids: CASSLGLAELYNEQFF. The CDR3 DNA reads TGTGCCAGCAGTTTGGGACTAGCGGAACTCTACAATGAGCAGTTCTTC.

This clonotype was found many times. The gene calls are TRBV7-8 and TRBJ1-6; 8 nucleotides agree with TRBD1. Germline-derived CDR1 and CDR2 are SGHVS and FQNEAQ. V lost 2 bases and J lost 10; bases outside the gene matches: 7. The length of the CDR3 is 15 residues. CDR3 DNA: TGTGCCAGCAGCTTAAGCCCAGGGGGCCAATCACCCCTCCACTTT. Translation: CASSLSPGGQSPLHF.

V usage is TRBV28 and J usage is TRBJ1-2; no reliable D call. From germline, CDR1 is MDHEN and CDR2 SYDVKM. V lost 3 bases and J lost 8, with 10 bases in between. The CDR3 totals 12 residues. The CDR3 DNA sequence: TGTGCCAGCAGTTTTGATTCGGCCGGCTACACCTTC. This codes for CASSFDSAGYTF.

This clonotype appeared a few times. The chain combines TRBV7-9 with TRBJ2-1, with unresolved D. V shed 8 bases and J shed 6 bases, with 11 bases lying between them. This CDR3 is built from 12 residues. The V gene's germline CDR1 is SEHNR and CDR2 FQNEAQ (reference sequence). CDR3 bases: TGTGCCAGCGAAGGACCCACCAATGAGCAGTTCTTC. It encodes CASEGPTNEQFF.

The CDR3, as DNA: TGTGCCAGCAGCCAACTGACTGGGACCCAAGAGACCCAGTACTTC. This translates into CASSQLTGTQETQYF. This sequence joins TRBV4-2 and TRBJ2-5; D tentatively reads TRBD1 or TRBD2 (5 bases each). The CDR3 is made up of 15 amino acids. In germline, CDR1 is LGHNA, CDR2 YNFKEQ. Trimming shortened V by 2 bases and J by 1 base, and 11 bases separated the two germline ends.

The chain couples TRBV5-6 to TRBJ2-5; TRBD1 might be the D (5 bases). This CDR3 region has 14 residues. Trimming removed 7 bases at V and 3 bases at J, with 16 bases between. CDR1 SGHDT and CDR2 YYEEEE come from the germline V gene. DNA of the CDR3: TGTGCCAGCGGACCATTAGACAGAGAAGAGACCCAGTACTTC. Translation: CASGPLDREETQYF.

This clonotype showed up many times. The chain carries TRBV6-4 and TRBJ1-1; D unresolved. The CDR3 contains 13 residues. In germline, CDR1 is MRHNA, CDR2 SNTAGT. V was clipped by 3 bases and J by 0 bases, with 5 bases between them. The CDR3, as DNA: TGTGCCAGCAGTGAGGAGGTGAACACTGAAGCTTTCTTT. Amino acids: CASSEEVNTEAFF.

The sample holds many counts of this clonotype. This chain links TRBV7-7 with TRBJ2-1; 9 positions match TRBD2. With V trimmed by 1 base and J by 6 bases, 4 bases remained unmatched. This CDR3 region has 15 residues. Germline V CDR1 and CDR2: SSHAT, FNYEAQ (reference sequence). As DNA, the CDR3 is TGTGCCAGCAGCTTAGGAGCGGGAGGTGGCAATGAGCAGTTCTTC. Protein: CASSLGAGGGNEQFF.

This clonotype has a count of ten or more. This chain connects TRBV12-3 or TRBV12-4 to TRBJ1-1, with D tentatively TRBD1 (5 bases). This CDR3 comprises 13 residues. V was trimmed by 7 bases and J by 5 bases, leaving 14 bases between them. The CDR3 protein is CASIRTGGTEAFF. For the CDR3, the DNA is TGTGCCAGCATCCGAACCGGGGGAACTGAAGCTTTCTTT.

Regarding this clonotype: The junction departs from the called germline gene at one end, perhaps through a read error. This chain joins TRBV5-3 and TRBJ2-5; 9 bases agree with TRBD2. TRBV5-3 is given ORF status, its function remaining uncertain. This CDR3 region has 16 residues. CDR3 amino acids: CASSFPSGRSQETQYF. CDR3 nucleotide sequence: TGTGCCAGCAGCTTTCCAAGCGGGAGGAGCCAAGAGACCCAGTACTTC.

Many counts were recorded for this clonotype. The gene calls are TRBV12-3 or TRBV12-4 and TRBJ2-3; D may be TRBD2 (7 bases). This CDR3 comprises 16 residues. The ends were cut back, 5 bases at V and 8 bases at J, with 23 bases in the middle. CDR3 protein: CASSPPDRSGGLTQYF. CDR3 coding DNA: TGTGCCAGCAGTCCCCCGGATCGGTCCGGGGGGCTTACGCAGTATTTT.

The J gene is TRBJ1-5, the V gene TRBV7-2, with 9 positions matching TRBD1. This CDR3 has 14 residues. Per germline, CDR1 SGHTA and CDR2 FQGNSA. V gave up 5 bases and J gave up 5 bases; unmatched junction bases: 4. The CDR3 bases are TGTGCCAGCAGCCCCCGGACAGGGGATCAGCCCCAGCATTTT. Translated: CASSPRTGDQPQHF.

This clonotype was picked up many times. The V call is TRBV5-4, the J call TRBJ2-7; 10 nucleotides align to TRBD2. Trimming took 5 bases from V and 4 from J; bases not matched to a gene: 9. Germline V lookup: CDR1 SGHNT, CDR2 YYREEE (reference sequence). There are 15 residues in the CDR3. This CDR3 reads CASSDPTSGWYEQYF. The CDR3 coding sequence is TGTGCCAGCAGTGACCCGACTAGCGGGTGGTACGAGCAGTACTTC.

The table lists this clonotype with a few counts. This chain uses TRBV15 with TRBJ2-6; D might be TRBD1 (5 bases). Germline V gene lookup returns CDR1 LNHNV and CDR2 YYDKDF (reference sequence). Trimming took off 5 bases at V and 3 bases at J, with 14 bases between the two ends. The CDR3 runs 16 residues. This CDR3 is CATSVGHLGGANVLTF. CDR3 nucleotides: TGTGCCACCAGCGTCGGACATTTGGGTGGGGCCAACGTCCTGACTTTC.

This clonotype was seen many times. The rearrangement links TRBV7-2 to TRBJ1-2, with TRBD1 identical over 9 bases. The CDR3 runs to 17 residues. Germline V gene data show CDR1 as SGHTA and CDR2 as FQGNSA. With V trimmed by 5 bases and J by 7 bases, 17 bases remained unmatched. CDR3 DNA: TGTGCCAGCAGCGCCGGTGGACAGGGGTCCGTTCCCCTTGGCTACACCTTC. It codes for CASSAGGQGSVPLGYTF. Drawing the rest from reference TRBV7-2 and TRBJ1-2, the complete variable domain is GAGVSQSPSNKVTEKGKDVELRCDPISGHTALYWYRQSLGQGLEFLIYFQGNSAPDKSGLPSDRFSAERTGGSVSTLTIQRTQQEDSAVYLCASSAGGQGSVPLGYTFGSGTRLTVV.

The V gene is TRBV30, the J gene TRBJ2-3; 9 bases align to TRBD1. CDR1 and CDR2 from the germline V gene are GTSNPN and SVGIG (reference sequence). The junction had 9 bases not matched to a gene; V was cut back by 2 bases and J by 6 bases. The CDR3 is made up of 15 amino acids. The CDR3 sequence: CAWSRQGESSDTQYF. The DNA of the CDR3 is TGTGCCTGGAGTAGACAGGGGGAGAGTTCGGATACGCAGTATTTT.

The chain employs TRBV30 and TRBJ2-7, with a possible D match to TRBD1 (5 bases). Germline V gene data show CDR1 as GTSNPN and CDR2 as SVGIG (reference sequence). V was pared by 3 bases and J by 4 bases, with 16 bases between. CDR3 length: 14 amino acids. CDR3: CAWSVTGLMYEQYF. The CDR3 region has the DNA TGTGCCTGGAGCGTCACAGGTTTAATGTACGAGCAGTACTTC.

This chain connects TRBV29-1 to TRBJ2-5; possibly TRBD2 for D (7 bases). Germline values: CDR1 SQVTM, CDR2 ANQGSEA. The CDR3 extends over 13 amino acids. The V end lost 6 bases, the J end lost 5 bases, and 16 bases lay between the germline ends. CDR3 sequence (DNA): TGCAGCGTAGTGCGGGGGCTCGGTGAGACCCAGTACTTC. It specifies CSVVRGLGETQYF.

This clonotype was seen a few times. V usage is TRBV10-3 and J usage is TRBJ2-1; tentative D call: TRBD2 (6 bases). CDR3 length equals 16 residues. CDR1 is ENHRY and CDR2 is SYGVKD in the germline V gene. Between the trimmed V and J ends, which lost 6 bases and 6 bases, there was a span of 21 bases. This CDR3 reads CAIRTTLGGVSNEQFF. The CDR3 region has the DNA TGTGCCATCAGAACCACTCTGGGGGGTGTATCCAATGAGCAGTTCTTC.

The chain couples TRBV6-2 or TRBV6-3 to TRBJ2-1, with 9 bases matching TRBD2. J lost 4 bases, V lost 6 bases, and 16 bases had no gene match. In germline, CDR1 is MNHEY, CDR2 SVGEGT. This CDR3 is built from 18 residues. CDR3 residues: CASRSSPQTSGKYNEQFF. The CDR3 nucleotides are TGTGCCAGCAGATCCTCCCCACAGACTAGCGGCAAATACAATGAGCAGTTCTTC.

A word on this clonotype: Mismatch with germline at one junction end may stem from a read error. V and J are TRBV12-3 or TRBV12-4 and TRBJ1-3; D gene unclear. CDR3 length: 16 amino acids. CDR3 in amino acids: CASSPRGPSSGNTLYF. For the CDR3, the DNA is TGTGCCAGCAGCCCCCGCGGACCGAGCTCTGGAAACACCCTATATTTT.

In this sample, this clonotype turned up a few times. This chain uses TRBV28 with TRBJ1-1; TRBD1 matches 9 bases. The V gene end was trimmed by 5 bases and the J gene end by 4 bases; junction bases not matched to a gene: 8. CDR3 length: 15 residues. Germline CDR1 reads MDHEN; CDR2 reads SYDVKM. CDR3 DNA: TGTGCCAGCAGTCTGCGACAGGGGGTAGGCACTGAAGCTTTCTTT. Protein: CASSLRQGVGTEAFF.